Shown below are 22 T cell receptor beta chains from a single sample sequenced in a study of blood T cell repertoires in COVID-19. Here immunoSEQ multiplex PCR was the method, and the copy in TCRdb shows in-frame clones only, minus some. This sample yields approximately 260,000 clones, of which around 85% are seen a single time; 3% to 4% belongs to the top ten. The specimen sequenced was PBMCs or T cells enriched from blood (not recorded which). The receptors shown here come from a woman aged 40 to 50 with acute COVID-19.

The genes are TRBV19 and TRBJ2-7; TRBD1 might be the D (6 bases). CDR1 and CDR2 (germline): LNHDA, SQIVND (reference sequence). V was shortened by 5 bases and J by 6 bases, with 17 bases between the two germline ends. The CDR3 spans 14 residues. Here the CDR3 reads CASSWGQHLGEQYF. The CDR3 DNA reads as TGTGCCAGTAGTTGGGGACAACACCTTGGCGAGCAGTACTTC. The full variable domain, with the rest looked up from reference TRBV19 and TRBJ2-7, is DGGITQSPKYLFRKEGQNVTLSCEQNLNHDAMYWYRQDPGQGLRLIYYSQIVNDFQKGDIAEGYSVSREKKESFPLTVTSAQKNPTAFYLCASSWGQHLGEQYFGPGTRLTVT.

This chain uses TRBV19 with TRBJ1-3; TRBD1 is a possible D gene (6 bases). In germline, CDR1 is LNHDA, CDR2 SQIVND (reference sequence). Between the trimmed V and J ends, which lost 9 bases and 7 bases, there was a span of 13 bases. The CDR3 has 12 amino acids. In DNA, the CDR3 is TGTGCCAGCCGGGACATGCGGAACACCATATATTTT. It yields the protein CASRDMRNTIYF.

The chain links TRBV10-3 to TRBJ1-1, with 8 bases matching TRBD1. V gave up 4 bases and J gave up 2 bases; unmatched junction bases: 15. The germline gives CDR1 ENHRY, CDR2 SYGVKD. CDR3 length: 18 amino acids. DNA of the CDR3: TGTGCCATCAGTGGGACAAGTCGATCCGGGACAGGAAACACTGAAGCTTTCTTT. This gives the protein CAISGTSRSGTGNTEAFF.

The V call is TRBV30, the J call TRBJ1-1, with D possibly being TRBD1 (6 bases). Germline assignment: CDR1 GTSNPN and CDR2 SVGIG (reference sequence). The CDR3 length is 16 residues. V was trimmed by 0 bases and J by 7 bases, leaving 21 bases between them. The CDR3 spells CAWSVMWHRVRVEAFF. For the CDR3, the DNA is TGTGCCTGGAGTGTAATGTGGCACAGGGTCCGAGTTGAAGCTTTCTTT.

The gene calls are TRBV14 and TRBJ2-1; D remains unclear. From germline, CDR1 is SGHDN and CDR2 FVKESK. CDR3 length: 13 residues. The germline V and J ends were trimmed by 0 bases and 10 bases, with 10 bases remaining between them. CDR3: CASSQESFIEQFF. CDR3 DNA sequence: TGTGCCAGCAGCCAAGAGTCTTTTATAGAGCAGTTCTTC.

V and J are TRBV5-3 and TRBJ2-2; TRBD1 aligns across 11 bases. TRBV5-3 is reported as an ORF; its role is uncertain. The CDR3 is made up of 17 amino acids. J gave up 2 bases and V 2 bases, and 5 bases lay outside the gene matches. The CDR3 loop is CARSFIRTGGNTGELFF. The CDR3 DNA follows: TGTGCCAGAAGCTTTATTCGGACAGGGGGCAACACCGGGGAGCTGTTTTTT.

CDR3 in DNA: TGTGCCAGCAAAGGGACAGACTCGGGAGGCTACACCTTC. Residues: CASKGTDSGGYTF. This chain joins TRBV6-5 and TRBJ1-2; TRBD1 aligns across 7 bases. V was pared by 7 bases and J by 8 bases, with 10 bases of the junction left unmatched. From germline, CDR1 is MNHEY and CDR2 SVGAGI. The length of the CDR3 is 13 residues.

The CDR3 DNA follows: TGTGCCAGCAGCTTACTTGACAGTGAGCAGTACTTC. Amino acid sequence: CASSLLDSEQYF. This chain connects TRBV7-9 to TRBJ2-7; D may be TRBD1 (5 bases). CDR1 is SEHNR, CDR2 FQNEAQ, per germline (reference sequence). The V gene lost 2 bases and the J gene lost 7 bases, with 9 bases spanning the gap. The CDR3 runs to 12 residues.

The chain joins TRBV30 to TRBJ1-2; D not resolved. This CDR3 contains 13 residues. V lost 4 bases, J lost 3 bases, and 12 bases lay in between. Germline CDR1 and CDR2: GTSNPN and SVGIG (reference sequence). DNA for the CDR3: TGTGCCTGGACCGGCATCGGAGACTATGGCTACACCTTC. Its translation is CAWTGIGDYGYTF.

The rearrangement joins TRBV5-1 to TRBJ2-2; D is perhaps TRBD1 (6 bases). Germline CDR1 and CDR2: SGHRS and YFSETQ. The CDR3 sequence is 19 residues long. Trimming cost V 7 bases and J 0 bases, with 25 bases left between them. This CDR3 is CASSLNRDNLYTNTGELFF. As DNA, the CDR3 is TGCGCCAGCTCCCTGAACCGGGACAACCTTTACACGAACACCGGGGAGCTGTTTTTT.

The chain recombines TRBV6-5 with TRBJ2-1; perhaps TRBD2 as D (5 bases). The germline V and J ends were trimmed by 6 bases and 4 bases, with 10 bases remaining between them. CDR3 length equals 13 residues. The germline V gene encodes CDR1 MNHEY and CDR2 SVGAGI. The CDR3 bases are TGTGCCAGCAGGTCAAGGAGGTACAATGAGCAGTTCTTC. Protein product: CASRSRRYNEQFF.

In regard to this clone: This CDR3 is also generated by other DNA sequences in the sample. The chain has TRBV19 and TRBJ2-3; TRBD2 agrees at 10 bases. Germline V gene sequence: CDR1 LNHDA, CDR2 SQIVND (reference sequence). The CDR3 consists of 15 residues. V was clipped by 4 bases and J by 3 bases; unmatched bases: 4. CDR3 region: CASSTVAGGTDTQYF. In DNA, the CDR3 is TGTGCCAGTAGTACCGTAGCGGGAGGAACAGATACGCAGTATTTT.

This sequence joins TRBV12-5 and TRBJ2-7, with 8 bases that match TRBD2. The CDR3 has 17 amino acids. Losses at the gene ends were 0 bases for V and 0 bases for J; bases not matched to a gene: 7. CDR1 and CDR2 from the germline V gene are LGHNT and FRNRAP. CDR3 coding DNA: TGTGCTAGTGGTTTGGTACCCCGGGAGGGATACTCCTACGAGCAGTACTTC. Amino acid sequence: CASGLVPREGYSYEQYF.

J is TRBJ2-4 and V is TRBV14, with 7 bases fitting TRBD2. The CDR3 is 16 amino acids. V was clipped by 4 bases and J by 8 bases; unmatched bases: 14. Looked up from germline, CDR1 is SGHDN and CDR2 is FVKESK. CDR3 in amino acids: CASSRLGGGGVDIQYF. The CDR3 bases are TGTGCCAGCAGCCGACTGGGGGGGGGAGGAGTAGACATTCAGTACTTC.

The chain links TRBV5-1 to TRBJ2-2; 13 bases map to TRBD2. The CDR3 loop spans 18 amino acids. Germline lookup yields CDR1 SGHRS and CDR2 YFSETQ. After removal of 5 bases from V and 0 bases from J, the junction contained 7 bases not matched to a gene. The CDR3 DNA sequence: TGCGCCAGCAGGGCTGGACTAGCGGGGGACGCGAACACCGGGGAGCTGTTTTTT. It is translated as CASRAGLAGDANTGELFF.

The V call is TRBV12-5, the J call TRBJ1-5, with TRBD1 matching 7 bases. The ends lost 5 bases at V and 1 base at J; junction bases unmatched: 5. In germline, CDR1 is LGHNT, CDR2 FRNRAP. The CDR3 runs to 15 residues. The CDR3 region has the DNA TGTGCTAGTGGTACAGGGGTTATCAGCAATCAGCCCCAGCATTTT. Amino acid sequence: CASGTGVISNQPQHF.

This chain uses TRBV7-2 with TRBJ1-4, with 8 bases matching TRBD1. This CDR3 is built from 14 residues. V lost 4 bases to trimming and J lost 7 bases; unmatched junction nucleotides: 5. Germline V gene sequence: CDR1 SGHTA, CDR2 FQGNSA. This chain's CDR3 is CASSWDRFTEKLFF. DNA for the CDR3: TGTGCCAGCAGCTGGGACAGGTTTACTGAAAAACTGTTTTTT.

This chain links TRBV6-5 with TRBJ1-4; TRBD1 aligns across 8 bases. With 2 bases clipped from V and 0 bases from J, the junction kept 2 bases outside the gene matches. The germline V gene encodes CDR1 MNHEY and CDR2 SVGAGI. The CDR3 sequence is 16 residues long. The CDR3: CASSYRTGTTNEKLFF. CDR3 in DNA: TGTGCCAGCAGTTACAGGACAGGGACAACTAATGAAAAACTGTTTTTT.

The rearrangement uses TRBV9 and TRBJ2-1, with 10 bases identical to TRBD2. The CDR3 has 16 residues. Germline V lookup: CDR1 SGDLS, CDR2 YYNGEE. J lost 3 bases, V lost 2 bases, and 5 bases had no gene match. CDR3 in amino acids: CASSVTAGGGYNEQFF. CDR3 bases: TGTGCCAGCAGCGTGACAGCGGGAGGGGGCTACAATGAGCAGTTCTTC.

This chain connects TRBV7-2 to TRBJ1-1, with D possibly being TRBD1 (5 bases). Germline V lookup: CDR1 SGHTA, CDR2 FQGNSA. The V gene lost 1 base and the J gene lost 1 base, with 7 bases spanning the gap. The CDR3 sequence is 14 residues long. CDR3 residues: CASSLGRANTEAFF. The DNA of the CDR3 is TGTGCCAGCAGCTTAGGCAGGGCGAACACTGAAGCTTTCTTT.

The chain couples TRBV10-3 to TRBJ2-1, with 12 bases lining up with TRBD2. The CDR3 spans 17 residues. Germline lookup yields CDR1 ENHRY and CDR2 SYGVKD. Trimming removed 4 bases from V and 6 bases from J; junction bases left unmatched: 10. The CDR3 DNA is TGTGCCATCAGTGTCCTTCCTACTAGCGGGGGGTTCAATGAGCAGTTCTTC. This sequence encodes CAISVLPTSGGFNEQFF.

Written as DNA, the CDR3 is TGTGCCAGCAGCGCGGGACAGGTTGGCTACACCTTC. It translates to CASSAGQVGYTF. The rearrangement uses TRBV7-9 and TRBJ1-2, with 8 bases aligning to TRBD1. The CDR3 contains 12 residues. V shed 5 bases, J shed 7 bases, and the junction held 3 bases outside the gene matches. Germline assignment: CDR1 SEHNR and CDR2 FQNEAQ (reference sequence).